In its sample, the clone carrying this TCR beta chain was seen many times. The record originates from a study of T cells in Graves' hyperthyroidism and ophthalmopathy. Germline loops: CDR1 SGHTA, CDR2 FQGNSA. Trimming cost V 0 bases and J 3 bases; bases outside gene matches: 2. The length of the CDR3 is 15 residues. Amplification targeted TCR beta CDR3 regions from RNA transcripts. A first-round RT-PCR of the TCR CDR3 used the HTBI primer set. TCRdb independently ran MiXCR on the multiplex PCR reads; one entry per CDR3 protein. The repertoire holds about 420,000 distinct CDR3 sequences, with 15% to 19% as singletons.

The sample was blood. The chain links TRBV7-2 to TRBJ2-7, with 10 positions matching TRBD2. The clonotype comes from a woman between 18 and 29 years old with Graves' hyperthyroidism. In DNA, the CDR3 is TGTGCCAGCAGCTTAGCGACTAGCGGGTACTACGAGCAGTACTTC. Its translation: CASSLATSGYYEQYF.